This T cell receptor beta chain was captured by sequencing in a study of T cells in Graves' hyperthyroidism and ophthalmopathy. The PBMCs had their origin in more than 9.5 ml of fresh peripheral blood. Amplification targeted TCR beta CDR3 regions from RNA transcripts. With the HTBI primer set, the TCR CDR3 went through a first round of RT-PCR. TCRdb re-called the multiplex PCR reads with MiXCR, one entry per CDR3 protein. This sample carries 390,000 or so distinct CDR3 sequences, roughly 14% of them seen once, and the ten largest clones take approximately 13%. Sequences were obtained from blood. The TCR sequence derives from a man between 18 and 29 years old with Graves' ophthalmopathy.

The CDR3 bases are TGTGCCAGCAGCCAAAGTTGGACAGGGGGTAATGAGCAGTTCTTC. Translated, it gives CASSQSWTGGNEQFF. The chain carries TRBV3-1 and TRBJ2-1, with TRBD1 identical over 10 bases. The CDR3 extends over 15 amino acids. Germline V gives CDR1 LGHDT, CDR2 YNNKEL (reference sequence). V was pared by 2 bases and J by 7 bases, with 5 bases of the junction left unmatched.